The present T cell receptor beta chain was sequenced within a study of T-cell memory formation after mild COVID-19. Study-level findings and limits: A subset of responding clones appeared in pre-infection memory, suggesting cross-reactive memory joined. A balance of CD4 and CD8 characterized clones contracting day 15 to 85, whereas later expanders leaned CD4+. There was no confirmation that second-wave clones peaking on day 37 were SARS-CoV-2 specific.

For this clonotype: What it binds is not known.

Via MiXCR, TCRdb re-called the 5' RACE reads, giving one row per CDR3 protein. The sample shows tens of thousands of distinct CDR3 sequences, about a quarter of them seen only once. V was pared by 6 bases and J by 0 bases, with 21 bases between. The length of the CDR3 is 19 residues. Germline CDR1 and CDR2: MNHEY and SVGAGI. The rearrangement joins TRBV6-5 to TRBJ2-6; D may be TRBD1 (7 bases). Material: PBMCs or a T cell subset sorted from them (not recorded which). This receptor was identified in a man aged 18-30 years who had mild COVID-19 (a few samples of this study predate the infection). Cell type and time point are not known. This CDR3 reads CASSWRQGGYLSGANVLTF. The DNA of the CDR3 is TGTGCCAGCAGCTGGAGACAGGGAGGTTATCTCTCTGGGGCCAACGTCCTGACTTTC.